What follows are 29 T cell receptor beta chains derived from one specimen sequenced in a study of T cells in Graves' hyperthyroidism and ophthalmopathy. Regions amplified from RNA transcripts were the TCR beta CDR3 regions. Initially, a first-round RT-PCR of the TCR CDR3 employed the HTBI primer set. TCRdb re-called the multiplex PCR reads through MiXCR, storing one row per CDR3 protein. This sample carries about 52,000 distinct CDR3 sequences, under 50% of them seen once, and the ten largest clones take roughly a tenth. Sequencing was done on a sample of blood. The origin of the receptors is a woman between 50 and 59 years old with Graves' ophthalmopathy.

V is TRBV5-6 and J is TRBJ1-1; a possible D gene is TRBD1 (6 bases). V lost 2 bases to trimming and J lost 7 bases, with 18 bases between them. This CDR3 region has 15 residues. In germline, CDR1 is SGHDT, CDR2 YYEEEE. The CDR3 spells CASSFPSGGRGEAFF. The CDR3, as DNA: TGTGCCAGCAGCTTCCCCAGCGGGGGGCGAGGTGAAGCTTTCTTT.

Of note for this clonotype: The conserved closing phenylalanine or tryptophan is absent in this CDR3, likely reflecting a read error. V gene TRBV7-2 combines with J gene TRBJ1-5, with D unclear. The CDR3 covers 14 residues. Germline V lookup: CDR1 SGHTA, CDR2 FQGNSA. V lost 8 bases and J 4 bases, leaving 15 bases between the germline ends. CDR3 loop: CASGANSRNQPQHL. DNA for the CDR3: TGTGCCAGCGGCGCTAACAGTCGGAATCAGCCCCAGCATTTA.

Ten or more counts support this clonotype. The chain recombines TRBV4-1 with TRBJ2-1; no clear D gene. This CDR3 is built from 13 residues. The germline V and J ends were trimmed by 0 bases and 5 bases, with 5 bases remaining between them. Germline loops: CDR1 MGHRA, CDR2 YSYEKL. DNA of the CDR3: TGCGCCAGCAGCCAAGATTACCACAATGAGCAGTTCTTC. Its translation: CASSQDYHNEQFF.

The chain links TRBV5-4 to TRBJ2-3; weak D call: TRBD2 (7 bases). Germline V lookup: CDR1 SGHNT, CDR2 YYREEE (reference sequence). The CDR3 totals 15 residues. V was cut by 4 bases and J by 2 bases, with 14 bases left in between. CDR3 bases: TGTGCCAGCAGCAGGGGGGAGGGAATCACAGATACGCAGTATTTT. Its translation is CASSRGEGITDTQYF.

The V and J genes are TRBV7-8 and TRBJ2-3; TRBD2 matches at 7 bases. This CDR3 is built from 14 residues. V was pared by 4 bases and J by 6 bases, with 7 bases of the junction left unmatched. The germline V gene encodes CDR1 SGHVS and CDR2 FQNEAQ. CDR3 sequence (DNA): TGTGCCAGCAGCTGGGGGGGGGTAGGCGATACGCAGTATTTT. It is translated as CASSWGGVGDTQYF.

This clonotype was detected ten times or more. The chain is built from TRBV7-9 and TRBJ2-7; 7 bases are shared with TRBD2. The CDR3 runs 15 residues. Germline V gene lookup returns CDR1 SEHNR and CDR2 FQNEAQ (reference sequence). J was trimmed by 0 bases and V by 0 bases; bases with no gene match: 2. The CDR3 DNA reads TGTGCCAGCAGCTTAGCGGGCGGGAGCTCCTACGAGCAGTACTTC. Translation gives CASSLAGGSSYEQYF.

The CDR3 sequence is CASSEAGGNTEAFF. The CDR3 bases are TGCGCCAGCAGTGAGGCAGGGGGGAACACTGAAGCTTTCTTT. The chain carries TRBV10-1 and TRBJ1-1; 7 nucleotides line up with TRBD1. Germline CDR1 and CDR2: WNHNN and SYGVQD (reference sequence). V lost 2 bases, J lost 1 base, and 1 base stayed unmatched. The CDR3 sequence is 14 residues long.

This clonotype was seen ten or more times. The chain carries TRBV4-1 and TRBJ2-1; 8 bases match TRBD2. The CDR3 is 17 residues long. Germline V gene lookup returns CDR1 MGHRA and CDR2 YSYEKL. Trimming removed 3 bases from V and 3 bases from J; junction bases left unmatched: 10. The CDR3 region has the DNA TGCGCCAGCAGCCAGGTTACTAGCGGCGCGAACTACAATGAGCAGTTCTTC. Protein sequence: CASSQVTSGANYNEQFF.

The J gene is TRBJ1-5, the V gene TRBV24-1; maybe TRBD1 (5 bases). Per germline, CDR1 KGHDR and CDR2 SFDVKD. V was trimmed by 4 bases and J by 7 bases, leaving 16 bases between them. CDR3 length equals 15 residues. CDR3: CATSEPGRGVQPQHF. The CDR3 DNA follows: TGTGCCACCAGTGAGCCTGGACGAGGGGTGCAGCCCCAGCATTTT.

The chain couples TRBV20-1 to TRBJ2-3; D is perhaps TRBD1 (6 bases). Germline V CDR1 and CDR2: DFQATT, SNEGSKA (reference sequence). The CDR3 totals 12 residues. The CDR3 sequence: CSVAGAVDTQYF. The CDR3 coding sequence is TGCAGCGTTGCAGGGGCGGTAGATACGCAGTATTTT.

Note on this clonotype: One base away lies a much larger clone, so this may be a sequencing read error. The rearrangement uses TRBV6-6 and TRBJ2-3; 9 bases match TRBD1. The CDR3 contains 15 residues. CDR1 is MNHNY and CDR2 is SVGAGI in the germline V gene (reference sequence). The ends lost 6 bases at V and 6 bases at J; junction bases unmatched: 10. The chain's CDR3 is CASRSGQGTGDTQYF. CDR3 bases: TGTGCCAGCAGAAGTGGACAGGGGACTGGGGATACGCAGTATTTT.

CDR3 DNA sequence: TGCAGCGTTGAAGAGAGGGGCTACGAGCAGTACTTC. This encodes CSVEERGYEQYF. The chain combines TRBV29-1 with TRBJ2-7; D might be TRBD1 or TRBD2, each matching 5 bases. The germline V gene encodes CDR1 SQVTM and CDR2 ANQGSEA. CDR3 length: 12 residues. The ends were cut back, 0 bases at V and 3 bases at J, with 6 bases in the middle.

In regard to this clonotype: Since a much larger clone is just one base distant, this may be a read error. The chain carries TRBV11-2 and TRBJ2-5; 12 positions match TRBD1. The germline V gene encodes CDR1 SGHAT and CDR2 FQNNGV. V lost 4 bases to trimming and J lost 5 bases; unmatched junction nucleotides: 11. The CDR3 has 17 residues. CDR3 loop: CASSYRDRGPKGETQYF. DNA for the CDR3: TGTGCCAGCAGCTACCGGGACAGGGGGCCGAAAGGGGAGACCCAGTACTTC.

With regard to this clonotype: A much larger clone lies a single base off, so this may be a read error. V and J are TRBV27 and TRBJ2-7, with D perhaps TRBD2 (5 bases). Germline CDR1 is MNHEY and CDR2 is SMNVEV (reference sequence). This CDR3 is built from 14 residues. V lost 6 bases to trimming and J lost 2 bases, with 14 bases between them. In DNA form, the CDR3 reads TGTGCCAGCAGCGATCAGCGGAGCGCCTACGAGCAGTACTTC. It yields the protein CASSDQRSAYEQYF.

This sequence joins TRBV5-1 and TRBJ2-5, with TRBD2 matching 12 bases. V was pared by 7 bases and J by 5 bases, with 12 bases of the junction left unmatched. The CDR3 is made up of 16 amino acids. Germline V gene data show CDR1 as SGHRS and CDR2 as YFSETQ. The CDR3 loop reads CASGASGGALEETQYF. CDR3 sequence (DNA): TGCGCCAGCGGAGCTAGCGGGGGGGCCCTTGAGGAGACCCAGTACTTC.

This clonotype was detected ten times or more. J is TRBJ1-6 and V is TRBV5-1; 7 bases fit TRBD1. V shed 4 bases, J shed 0 bases, and the junction held 4 bases outside the gene matches. The CDR3 contains 16 residues. Germline V gene lookup returns CDR1 SGHRS and CDR2 YFSETQ. CDR3 protein: CASSPGDSSYNSPLHF. CDR3 nucleotide sequence: TGCGCCAGCAGCCCGGGGGACAGCTCCTATAATTCACCCCTCCACTTT.

Comment on this clonotype: A junction end diverges from the germline sequence, so it may reflect a read error. V usage is TRBV5-5 and J usage is TRBJ2-3; D might be TRBD1 (6 bases). The length of the CDR3 is 15 residues. In germline, CDR1 is SGHKS, CDR2 YYEKEE (reference sequence). The CDR3 sequence is CASSLAVQGIDMQYF. In nucleotides, the CDR3 is TGCGCCAGCAGCTTGGCGGTACAGGGAATAGATATGCAGTATTTT.

This clonotype was recorded at least ten times. With a much larger clone just one base away, this may be a read error. The conserved phenylalanine or tryptophan is not found at the CDR3 terminus, so this likely reflects a read error. The V call is TRBV20-1, the J call TRBJ2-7; TRBD2 agrees at 7 bases. Unmatched junction bases numbered 0, after V lost 0 bases and J lost 4 bases. The CDR3 consists of 12 residues. CDR1 and CDR2 (germline): DFQATT, SNEGSKA (reference sequence). The CDR3 nucleotides read TGCAGTGCTAGAGAGCGGGAGTACGAGCAGTACCTC. Residues: CSAREREYEQYL.

This clonotype has a single count. The missing conserved phenylalanine or tryptophan at the end of this CDR3 makes a read error likely. The DNA is left out, because the CDR3 cannot be placed on it with certainty; the CDR3 is given as TCRdb lists it. V and J are TRBV10-1 and TRBJ2-2; TRBD1, the table's D call, was not compared with the DNA. The CDR3 is 13 amino acids in total, end residues counted. The germline V gene encodes CDR1 WNHNN and CDR2 SYGVQD (reference sequence). The CDR3 sequence is CASQGGKDRGAVV.

This clonotype was found a few times. The chain uses TRBV27 and TRBJ2-2; 7 bases map to TRBD2. The V and J ends lost 6 bases and 6 bases, in that order; junction bases with no gene match: 4. The CDR3 loop spans 13 amino acids. The germline CDR1 and CDR2 sequences are MNHEY and SMNVEV (reference sequence). The DNA for the CDR3 is TGTGCCAGCAGGAGTACTAGCGCCGGGGAGCTGTTTTTT. Translation: CASRSTSAGELFF.

The chain couples TRBV5-6 to TRBJ1-4; D unresolved. The germline V gene has CDR1 SGHDT and CDR2 YYEEEE. V gave up 0 bases and J gave up 9 bases, with 0 bases separating them. This CDR3 contains 10 residues. This CDR3 reads CASSLEKLFF. For the CDR3, the DNA is TGTGCCAGCAGCTTGGAAAAACTGTTTTTT.

For the CDR3, the DNA is TGTGCCAGCAGCTTGGTGGGCGGTTCGGCTGAGCAGTACTTC. It codes for CASSLVGGSAEQYF. The V call is TRBV5-6, the J call TRBJ2-7, with D unresolved. There are 14 residues in the CDR3. Looked up from germline, CDR1 is SGHDT and CDR2 is YYEEEE. Trimming took off 0 bases at V and 7 bases at J, with 14 bases between the two ends.

V usage is TRBV19 and J usage is TRBJ1-5, with TRBD1 as a possible D gene (6 bases). The CDR3 has 19 amino acids. Trimming pared 3 bases from V and 1 base from J, leaving 22 bases between. CDR1 and CDR2 from the germline V gene are LNHDA and SQIVND (reference sequence). CDR3 sequence: CASSILTGMNGVSNQPQHF. The CDR3 nucleotides read TGTGCCAGTAGTATCCTTACAGGGATGAATGGGGTAAGCAATCAGCCCCAGCATTTT.

V usage is TRBV20-1 and J usage is TRBJ2-7; TRBD2 matches 14 bases. V was pared by 0 bases and J by 6 bases, with 7 bases of the junction left unmatched. This CDR3 is 16 amino acids long. The germline V gene encodes CDR1 DFQATT and CDR2 SNEGSKA (reference sequence). CDR3 amino acids: CSARDTPGLAGAEQYF. CDR3 coding DNA: TGCAGTGCTAGAGATACACCGGGACTAGCGGGGGCCGAGCAGTACTTC.

This chain joins TRBV5-4 and TRBJ1-2; TRBD1 agrees at 10 bases. This CDR3 contains 14 residues. Trimming at V came to 6 bases and at J to 7 bases, leaving 9 bases not matched to a gene. Germline V gives CDR1 SGHNT, CDR2 YYREEE (reference sequence). The CDR3 is CASNPGQGTTGYTF. The CDR3 DNA reads TGTGCCAGCAACCCGGGACAGGGGACGACTGGCTACACCTTC.

This clonotype was seen at least ten times. The V call is TRBV6-5, the J call TRBJ1-3; D remains ambiguous. The CDR3 length is 12 residues. Trimming removed 5 bases from V and 3 bases from J, with 5 bases in between. Germline CDR1 is MNHEY and CDR2 is SVGAGI. As DNA, the CDR3 is TGTGCCAGCAGTCCCGGTGGAAACACCATATATTTT. Translating it yields CASSPGGNTIYF.

This clonotype is categorized as medium-sized. CDR3: CASSLLAGTGELFF. The CDR3 DNA sequence: TGTGCCAGCAGCTTACTAGCAGGCACCGGGGAGCTGTTTTTT. The genes are TRBV7-3 and TRBJ2-2, with a tentative D call TRBD2 (5 bases). The CDR3 sequence is 14 residues long. CDR1 and CDR2 (germline): SGHTA, FQGTGA. V was trimmed by 2 bases and J by 4 bases, leaving 8 bases between them.

To note about this clonotype: Possible read error: a much larger clone is one base away. This chain connects TRBV5-1 to TRBJ2-5; TRBD1 agrees at 8 bases. CDR3 length equals 16 residues. Germline CDR1 and CDR2: SGHRS and YFSETQ. CDR3 nucleotide sequence: TGCGCCAGCAGCCAAGCTGGACAGGGCCTCCAAGAGACCCGGTACTTC. It specifies CASSQAGQGLQETRYF.

The V call is TRBV7-6, the J call TRBJ2-7, with 11 bases identical to TRBD2. This CDR3 has 19 residues. The germline gives CDR1 SGHVS, CDR2 FNYEAQ. V trimming: 0 bases; J trimming: 0 bases; junction bases outside the gene matches: 10. The CDR3 bases are TGTGCCAGCAGCTTAGCGGCCCCGGGACTAGCGGAGATCTCCTACGAGCAGTACTTC. Translating it yields CASSLAAPGLAEISYEQYF.